These 7 T cell receptor beta chains were all obtained from the same sample, sequenced in a study of blood T cell repertoires in COVID-19. The assay was immunoSEQ multiplex PCR, and TCRdb's table has in-frame clones only and misses some. This table holds about 270,000 clones, around nine tenths found once. Sequenced input: PBMCs or T cells enriched from blood (not recorded which). Receptor source: a woman aged 18-29 years who had recovered from COVID-19.

J is TRBJ1-5 and V is TRBV30; tentative D call: TRBD1 (5 bases). Germline loops: CDR1 GTSNPN, CDR2 SVGIG (reference sequence). This CDR3 contains 14 residues. V was clipped by 2 bases and J by 5 bases, with 13 bases between them. CDR3 protein: CAWSPSGGYQPQHF. In DNA form, the CDR3 reads TGTGCCTGGAGTCCATCCGGGGGTTATCAGCCCCAGCATTTT.

This clone showed up just a few times. The J gene is TRBJ2-2, the V gene TRBV7-2; 9 positions agree with TRBD2. The CDR3 contains 16 residues. Germline V gene sequence: CDR1 SGHTA, CDR2 FQGNSA. J was trimmed by 2 bases and V by 5 bases; bases with no gene match: 6. The CDR3 is CASSLMGTSNTGELFF. The CDR3 region has the DNA TGTGCCAGCAGCCTGATGGGGACTAGCAACACCGGGGAGCTGTTTTTT. Full variable domain (outside the CDR3, taken from reference TRBV7-2 and TRBJ2-2): GAGVSQSPSNKVTEKGKDVELRCDPISGHTALYWYRQSLGQGLEFLIYFQGNSAPDKSGLPSDRFSAERTGGSVSTLTIQRTQQEDSAVYLCASSLMGTSNTGELFFGEGSRLTVL.

This clone was counted a few times. This chain links TRBV10-3 with TRBJ2-1; 12 positions match TRBD2. From germline, CDR1 is ENHRY and CDR2 SYGVKD. V lost 7 bases, J lost 5 bases, and 6 bases stayed unmatched. The CDR3 consists of 15 residues. The CDR3 loop is CAITQGLAGHNEQFF. The CDR3 DNA is TGTGCCATCACCCAGGGACTAGCGGGCCACAATGAGCAGTTCTTC.

The chain combines TRBV6-5 with TRBJ2-1, with 8 positions matching TRBD2. The V and J ends lost 0 bases and 5 bases, in that order; junction bases with no gene match: 6. This CDR3 has 16 amino acids. The germline gives CDR1 MNHEY, CDR2 SVGAGI. The CDR3 bases are TGTGCCAGCAGTTACTCGGCGGGAGGCGGGAACAATGAGCAGTTCTTC. Its protein is CASSYSAGGGNNEQFF.

A few counts support this clone. The J gene is TRBJ2-7, the V gene TRBV28; D unclear. V shed 0 bases and J shed 8 bases, with 11 bases lying between them. The CDR3 is 13 residues long. Germline CDR1 and CDR2: MDHEN and SYDVKM. In DNA, the CDR3 is TGTGCCAGCAGTTTATGGAATGTCGACAAGCAGTACTTC. It encodes CASSLWNVDKQYF.

V is TRBV5-4 and J is TRBJ1-6; 8 bases align to TRBD1. The CDR3 contains 15 residues. Trimming took 5 bases from V and 10 from J; bases not matched to a gene: 11. The germline V gene has CDR1 SGHNT and CDR2 YYREEE (reference sequence). CDR3 sequence: CASRSGDRPNSPLHF. The CDR3 nucleotides read TGTGCCAGCAGATCCGGGGACAGGCCCAACTCACCCCTCCACTTT. Full variable domain (rest looked up from reference TRBV5-4 and TRBJ1-6): ETGVTQSPTHLIKTRGQQVTLRCSSQSGHNTVSWYQQALGQGPQFIFQYYREEENGRGNFPPRFSGLQFPNYSSELNVNALELDDSALYLCASRSGDRPNSPLHFGNGTRLTVT.

The chain joins TRBV14 to TRBJ2-7, with 9 bases aligning to TRBD2. Germline-derived CDR1 and CDR2 are SGHDN and FVKESK. With V trimmed by 5 bases and J by 0 bases, 2 bases remained unmatched. There are 14 residues in the CDR3. The CDR3 DNA is TGTGCCAGCAGCTTAGCGGGAGACTCCTACGAGCAGTACTTC. Translating gives CASSLAGDSYEQYF.